What follows describes a single T cell receptor (beta chain). The data were taken from a study of blood T cell repertoires in COVID-19. Overall study: The United States, Italy and Spain were the sources of the acute and convalescent COVID-19 samples. T cells, B-cell-depleted T cells, or PBMCs supplied cDNA or gDNA.

In the authors' workflow: Reference gene primers were amplified, and this amplification served to estimate nucleated cell counts. Sequenced by immunoSEQ multiplex PCR; TCRdb stores in-frame clones only, minus some. Clonal size and the V and J genes are those of that table, whereas D and trimming came from the DNA. The sample yields roughly 260,000 clones, 88% seen once. Specimen: peripheral blood. The TCR was taken from a man aged 60 to 69 who had recovered from COVID-19.

The CDR3 loop is CASSQTSETQYF. CDR3 sequence (DNA): TGTGCCAGCAGTCAGACTAGCGAGACCCAGTACTTC. The rearrangement uses TRBV6-5 and TRBJ2-5; 7 nucleotides line up with TRBD2. J lost 5 bases, V lost 5 bases, and 2 bases had no gene match. The CDR3 is made up of 12 amino acids. CDR1 is MNHEY and CDR2 is SVGAGI in the germline V gene.